The 22 T cell receptor beta chains below were found in one sample sequenced in a study of early T cells in non-severe SARS-CoV-2 infection. From the 5' RACE reads, TCRdb called clonotypes with MiXCR, one entry per CDR3 protein. The data hold about 76,000 distinct CDR3 sequences, with about 14% observed a single time. Source material: whole blood. Source of these receptors: an adult who was a healthcare worker with PCR-confirmed SARS-CoV-2 infection or an uninfected control (not recorded which).

This clonotype was picked up many times. The V call is TRBV24-1, the J call TRBJ2-1; maybe TRBD2 (6 bases). There are 13 residues in the CDR3. The ends were cut back, 7 bases at V and 6 bases at J, with 12 bases in the middle. The V gene's germline CDR1 is KGHDR and CDR2 SFDVKD. The CDR3 coding sequence is TGTGCCACCAGCAGTCCTAGCGCCAATGAGCAGTTCTTC. It is translated as CATSSPSANEQFF.

DNA of the CDR3: TGTGCCACCCTTTCCGCAGGGCCAACAGATACGCAGTATTTT. This translates into CATLSAGPTDTQYF. The rearrangement links TRBV10-3 to TRBJ2-3, with D possibly matching TRBD1 (5 bases). Germline lookup yields CDR1 ENHRY and CDR2 SYGVKD. The V end was cut by 10 bases, the J end by 3 bases, with 17 bases between. CDR3 size: 14 residues.

The chain carries TRBV11-2 and TRBJ1-4; D remains ambiguous. The CDR3 loop spans 14 amino acids. Germline loops: CDR1 SGHAT, CDR2 FQNNGV. With 5 bases removed from V and 8 bases from J, the gap between germline ends came to 15 bases. The CDR3 loop reads CASSPDRLGEKLFF. The CDR3 region has the DNA TGTGCCAGCAGCCCAGACCGGCTAGGGGAAAAACTGTTTTTT.

The chain recombines TRBV18 with TRBJ1-2, with unresolved D. Trimming removed 5 bases at V and 4 bases at J, with 14 bases between. The length of the CDR3 is 14 residues. In germline, CDR1 is KGHSH, CDR2 LQKENI. The DNA of the CDR3 is TGTGCCAGCTCATCTGGACCGGGCCTCTATGGCTACACCTTC. This gives the protein CASSSGPGLYGYTF.

This clonotype has a handful of counts. This chain joins TRBV11-3 and TRBJ2-1, with D maybe TRBD1 (6 bases). The germline V and J ends were trimmed by 5 bases and 0 bases, with 11 bases remaining between them. Germline CDR1 is SGHNT and CDR2 is YENEEA. The CDR3 consists of 15 residues. The CDR3 DNA is TGTGCCAGCAGCCCCGGGACAAGCTCCTACAATGAGCAGTTCTTC. Amino acids: CASSPGTSSYNEQFF.

The gene calls are TRBV29-1 and TRBJ1-1; TRBD1 matches 7 bases. The trim removed 3 bases at V and 10 bases at J, leaving 11 bases unmatched. The germline gives CDR1 SQVTM, CDR2 ANQGSEA. The CDR3 covers 13 residues. The DNA of the CDR3 is TGCAGCGTTGAGGGACAACCAAACAGGGGAGCTTTCTTT. Translated, it gives CSVEGQPNRGAFF.

The J gene is TRBJ2-3, the V gene TRBV19, with a possible D match to TRBD1 (6 bases). Germline CDR1 is LNHDA and CDR2 is SQIVND (reference sequence). This CDR3 is 13 amino acids long. V gave up 1 base and J gave up 4 bases, with 6 bases separating them. Here the CDR3 DNA reads TGTGCCAGTAGTATAGCAGGGGCAGATACGCAGTATTTT. This encodes CASSIAGADTQYF.

This chain links TRBV24-1 with TRBJ2-5, with 8 bases identical to TRBD1. J gave up 6 bases and V 4 bases, and 9 bases lay outside the gene matches. CDR1 is KGHDR, CDR2 SFDVKD, per germline. The CDR3 has 15 residues. The CDR3 protein is CATSDPGQVGKTQYF. CDR3 DNA: TGTGCCACCAGTGACCCGGGACAGGTTGGGAAGACCCAGTACTTC.

This clonotype occurred a few times. The chain joins TRBV20-1 to TRBJ1-2, with TRBD1 matching 7 bases. The CDR3 is 13 residues long. The V and J ends lost 6 bases and 3 bases, in that order; junction bases with no gene match: 7. Germline CDR1 reads DFQATT; CDR2 reads SNEGSKA (reference sequence). CDR3 in amino acids: CSARTGADYGYTF. The CDR3, as DNA: TGCAGTGCCCGCACAGGGGCAGACTATGGCTACACCTTC.

At least ten counts were recorded for this clonotype. The V call is TRBV7-9, the J call TRBJ1-1; D gene unclear. The CDR3 length is 11 residues. Per the germline V gene, CDR1 is SEHNR and CDR2 is FQNEAQ (reference sequence). Trimming cost V 9 bases and J 4 bases, with 9 bases left between them. CDR3 residues: CASTRSTEAFF. The CDR3, as DNA: TGTGCCAGTACCAGGTCCACTGAAGCTTTCTTT.

The CDR3 DNA follows: TGTGCCAGCAGCTTGGGCGGCAATTCACCCCTCCACTTT. Protein product: CASSLGGNSPLHF. V usage is TRBV5-4 and J usage is TRBJ1-6; no definite D call. Germline loops: CDR1 SGHNT, CDR2 YYREEE (reference sequence). The ends were cut back, 0 bases at V and 7 bases at J, with 5 bases in the middle. The CDR3 has 13 residues.

This clonotype was seen only a few times. This chain uses TRBV20-1 with TRBJ1-2; D unclear. The germline V and J ends were trimmed by 2 bases and 4 bases, with 14 bases remaining between them. Germline V CDR1 and CDR2: DFQATT, SNEGSKA (reference sequence). The CDR3 spans 14 residues. In DNA form, the CDR3 reads TGCAGTGCTAGACCGTGGGGAGGTAGCTATGGCTACACCTTC. Its translation is CSARPWGGSYGYTF.

The sample holds a few counts of this clonotype. The chain uses TRBV28 and TRBJ2-3, with 8 bases lining up with TRBD2. This CDR3 is built from 15 residues. J lost 1 base, V lost 6 bases, and 6 bases had no gene match. In germline, CDR1 is MDHEN, CDR2 SYDVKM. CDR3 region: CASRVGGAGTDTQYF. Here the CDR3 DNA reads TGTGCCAGCAGAGTCGGGGGGGCCGGCACAGATACGCAGTATTTT. Variable domain in full (rest from reference TRBV28 and TRBJ2-3): DVKVTQSSRYLVKRTGEKVFLECVQDMDHENMFWYRQDPGLGLRLIYFSYDVKMKEKGDIPEGYSVSREKKERFSLILESASTNQTSMYLCASRVGGAGTDTQYFGPGTRLTVL.

This chain uses TRBV27 with TRBJ2-5; D possibly matches TRBD1 or TRBD2 (5 bases each). V gave up 3 bases and J gave up 1 base, with 9 bases separating them. Germline loops: CDR1 MNHEY, CDR2 SMNVEV (reference sequence). The CDR3 consists of 14 residues. CDR3 DNA: TGTGCCAGCAGTTTTGGGACCCCCCAAGAGACCCAGTACTTC. It is translated as CASSFGTPQETQYF.

This clonotype was found many times. The gene calls are TRBV14 and TRBJ2-5, with D possibly being TRBD2 (5 bases). This CDR3 spans 14 amino acids. V was shortened by 1 base and J by 4 bases, with 10 bases between the two germline ends. Per the germline V gene, CDR1 is SGHDN and CDR2 is FVKESK. The CDR3 reads CASSQAGERETQYF. DNA of the CDR3: TGTGCCAGCAGCCAAGCCGGGGAGCGAGAGACCCAGTACTTC.

The chain employs TRBV4-1 and TRBJ1-2; tentative D call: TRBD1 (6 bases). The CDR3 extends over 15 amino acids. Germline CDR1 MGHRA, CDR2 YSYEKL. V gave up 0 bases and J gave up 3 bases, with 11 bases separating them. CDR3 sequence: CASSQDPGAHYGYTF. The CDR3 bases are TGCGCCAGCAGCCAAGACCCAGGGGCCCACTATGGCTACACCTTC.

There are a few counts of this clonotype. V usage is TRBV7-9 and J usage is TRBJ2-7; possible D gene TRBD2, 5 bases. There are 11 residues in the CDR3. Looked up from germline, CDR1 is SEHNR and CDR2 is FQNEAQ (reference sequence). Trimming stripped 2 bases from V and 10 bases from J, with 9 bases between. The CDR3 region has the DNA TGTGCCAGCAGCTTAAGCGGCAGACAGTACTTC. Translating gives CASSLSGRQYF.

This clonotype was recorded a few times. This chain joins TRBV5-1 and TRBJ1-4; weak D call: TRBD1 (5 bases). There are 15 residues in the CDR3. Germline CDR1 is SGHRS and CDR2 is YFSETQ. Trimming removed 0 bases from V and 8 bases from J, with 14 bases in between. CDR3 loop: CASSLVSGPGEKLFF. The CDR3, as DNA: TGCGCCAGCAGCTTGGTTTCAGGGCCGGGGGAAAAACTGTTTTTT. Full variable domain (rest looked up from reference TRBV5-1 and TRBJ1-4): KAGVTQTPRYLIKTRGQQVTLSCSPISGHRSVSWYQQTPGQGLQFLFEYFSETQRNKGNFPGRFSGRQFSNSRSEMNVSTLELGDSALYLCASSLVSGPGEKLFFGSGTQLSVL.

V usage is TRBV6-6 and J usage is TRBJ1-4; D is possibly TRBD1 (5 bases). With 8 bases removed from V and 0 bases from J, the gap between germline ends came to 13 bases. CDR1 is MNHNY, CDR2 SVGAGI, per germline (reference sequence). The CDR3 runs to 15 residues. The CDR3 nucleotides read TGTGCCAGCCTCGGGATGGGGCCAACTAATGAAAAACTGTTTTTT. Amino acids: CASLGMGPTNEKLFF.

There are a few counts of this clonotype. The genes are TRBV10-2 and TRBJ2-3, with 15 bases fitting TRBD2. Trimming at V came to 3 bases and at J to 4 bases, leaving 5 bases not matched to a gene. Germline V gene sequence: CDR1 WSHSY, CDR2 SAAADI. The CDR3 runs 17 residues. CDR3 sequence: CASSDWTSGGAPDTQYF. The CDR3 DNA follows: TGCGCCAGCAGTGACTGGACTAGCGGGGGGGCCCCAGATACGCAGTATTTT.

This clonotype was observed many times. The genes are TRBV11-2 and TRBJ1-1; 9 nucleotides line up with TRBD1. The CDR3 sequence is 14 residues long. Germline V gives CDR1 SGHAT, CDR2 FQNNGV. The J segment lost 7 bases and the V segment lost 4 bases, leaving 7 bases of the junction unmatched. CDR3 nucleotide sequence: TGTGCCAGCAGCTATGGACAGGGGAGGGTTGAAGCTTTCTTT. This encodes CASSYGQGRVEAFF.

DNA for the CDR3: TGTGCCAGCAGTACTGGGGGACAGGAGGTCACTGAAGCTTTCTTT. It translates to CASSTGGQEVTEAFF. The V and J genes are TRBV6-6 and TRBJ1-1; 8 positions match TRBD1. The germline CDR1 and CDR2 sequences are MNHNY and SVGAGI (reference sequence). Trimming took 5 bases from V and 4 from J; bases not matched to a gene: 9. The CDR3 sequence is 15 residues long.